Listed here are 2 T cell receptor beta chains from one sample, sequenced in a study of vaccination effects on CD4 cells after COVID-19. Generated by immunoSEQ multiplex PCR, the TCRdb table keeps only in-frame clones and is missing some. The profile shows tens of thousands of clones, approximately 80% of them singletons. No cognate antigen is known for these TCRs. When ten to eleven days of culture had elapsed, CD4+ T cells were isolated. Each person got two doses of an mRNA SARS-CoV-2 vaccine, BNT162b2 or mRNA-1273. The source material was CD4+ T cells from PBMCs cultured without peptide, sampled after COVID-19 vaccination. Receptors originate from a human donor who received a COVID-19 vaccine.

This clone was found a few times. The J gene is TRBJ2-5, the V gene TRBV7-9; 8 bases fit TRBD1. Germline CDR1 SEHNR, CDR2 FQNEAQ (reference sequence). This CDR3 region has 17 residues. V shed 1 base, J shed 5 bases, and the junction held 12 bases outside the gene matches. The CDR3 loop reads CASSLVTGGRHRETQYF. Here the CDR3 DNA reads TGTGCCAGCAGCTTAGTCACAGGGGGACGGCACAGGGAGACCCAGTACTTC. The full variable domain, rest sourced from reference TRBV7-9 and TRBJ2-5, is DTGVSQNPRHKITKRGQNVTFRCDPISEHNRLYWYRQTLGQGPEFLTYFQNEAQLEKSRLLSDRFSAERPKGSFSTLEIQRTEQGDSAMYLCASSLVTGGRHRETQYFGPGTRLLVL.

The chain is built from TRBV24-1 and TRBJ2-1, with D tentatively TRBD1 (6 bases). This CDR3 contains 13 residues. Germline V gene lookup returns CDR1 KGHDR and CDR2 SFDVKD. The V and J ends lost 7 bases and 7 bases respectively, with 13 bases between them. The CDR3 bases are TGTGCCACCAGCTTCCAGGGGTGGAATGAGCAGTTCTTC. As protein: CATSFQGWNEQFF.